The 26 T cell receptor beta chains below all came from one sample that was sequenced in a study of T cells in Graves' hyperthyroidism and ophthalmopathy. TCR beta CDR3 region amplification was performed from RNA transcripts. The HTBI set primed first-round TCR CDR3 RT-PCR. TCRdb analysed the multiplex PCR reads with MiXCR anew, one entry per CDR3 protein. The sample comprises about 590,000 distinct CDR3 sequences, around a sixth of which are singletons, and less than 9.5% rests with the top ten. What was sequenced was blood. The receptor source for this set is a woman younger than 45 with Graves' hyperthyroidism.

The CDR3 loop reads CSARDPGVADEKLFF. The CDR3, as DNA: TGCAGTGCTAGAGATCCGGGGGTCGCGGATGAAAAACTGTTTTTT. This rearrangement joins TRBV20-1 to TRBJ1-4; perhaps TRBD1 as D (5 bases). V lost 0 bases and J lost 6, with 14 bases in between. CDR1 is DFQATT, CDR2 SNEGSKA, per germline (reference sequence). The CDR3 has 15 residues.

The chain combines TRBV18 with TRBJ2-7, with 11 bases that match TRBD2. The CDR3 contains 16 residues. The V gene end was trimmed by 4 bases and the J gene end by 5 bases; junction bases not matched to a gene: 10. The germline CDR1 and CDR2 sequences are KGHSH and LQKENI. The CDR3 nucleotides are TGTGCCAGCTCACTGTTACTAGCGGGGGCTCGGGACGAGCAGTACTTC. Its translation: CASSLLLAGARDEQYF.

This clonotype was seen a few times. V gene TRBV6-1 combines with J gene TRBJ1-2, with TRBD1 matching 7 bases. This CDR3 has 16 residues. The V segment lost 3 bases and the J segment 4 bases; nucleotides outside the gene matches: 11. Germline CDR1 is MNHNS and CDR2 is SASEGT. As DNA, the CDR3 is TGTGCCAGCAGTGACCGGCCGAGACAGGGAACCTATGGCTACACCTTC. Translated, it gives CASSDRPRQGTYGYTF.

This clonotype came up a few times. V is TRBV7-9 and J is TRBJ2-2; D call uncertain. Trimming took 7 bases from V and 4 from J, leaving 13 bases between them. This CDR3 contains 14 residues. Germline CDR1 reads SEHNR; CDR2 reads FQNEAQ (reference sequence). The CDR3 spells CASTLRPSTGELFF. The CDR3 coding sequence is TGTGCCAGCACCCTCAGGCCGAGCACCGGGGAGCTGTTTTTT.

In the case of this clonotype: A much larger clone differs by one base, so this may be a read error. This chain connects TRBV10-3 to TRBJ1-4, with 8 bases fitting TRBD1. Per the germline V gene, CDR1 is ENHRY and CDR2 is SYGVKD. The CDR3 covers 16 residues. V dropped 4 bases and J dropped 6; count of bases not matched to a gene: 10. This CDR3 is CAISGAGQGGDEKLFF. The CDR3 nucleotides are TGTGCCATCAGTGGGGCTGGACAGGGAGGGGATGAAAAACTGTTTTTT.

As for this clonotype: Just one base apart from a much larger clone, this may be a read error. V usage is TRBV11-2 and J usage is TRBJ2-7; the D is unclear. This CDR3 is built from 15 residues. Looked up from germline, CDR1 is SGHAT and CDR2 is FQNNGV. Trimming removed 0 bases at V and 1 base at J, with 10 bases between. The CDR3 region is CASSLDGPGSYEQYF. In DNA, the CDR3 is TGTGCCAGCAGCTTAGATGGTCCTGGGTCCTACGAGCAGTACTTC.

This clonotype was found many times. CDR3 residues: CASSLSGVAGRQYF. Written as DNA, the CDR3 is TGTGCCAGCAGCTTATCTGGGGTAGCGGGGAGGCAGTATTTT. The rearrangement uses TRBV7-6 and TRBJ2-3, with 8 bases that match TRBD2. CDR1 is SGHVS, CDR2 FNYEAQ, per germline. The CDR3 sequence is 14 residues long. J gave up 11 bases and V 2 bases, and 9 bases lay outside the gene matches.

J is TRBJ2-3 and V is TRBV7-9; possibly TRBD1 or TRBD2 for D (5 bases each). Per germline, CDR1 SEHNR and CDR2 FQNEAQ (reference sequence). This CDR3 has 21 residues. Trimming removed 6 bases at V and 0 bases at J, with 31 bases between. The CDR3: CASSPPLGVHPLSKSTDTQYF. The CDR3, as DNA: TGTGCCAGCAGTCCACCACTAGGGGTTCATCCACTCAGCAAGAGCACAGATACGCAGTATTTT.

V is TRBV4-1 and J is TRBJ2-7; possibly TRBD2 for D (6 bases). V lost 4 bases to trimming and J lost 2 bases, with 21 bases between them. Germline values: CDR1 MGHRA, CDR2 YSYEKL. This CDR3 has 17 amino acids. This CDR3 is CASSPVITGTRTYEQYF. The DNA for the CDR3 is TGCGCCAGCAGCCCCGTAATAACCGGGACTCGGACCTACGAGCAGTACTTC.

This clonotype was seen a few times. This clone may be a read error of a much larger clone one base away. This chain links TRBV28 with TRBJ1-6; D not certain. The V and J ends lost 6 bases and 0 bases respectively, with 6 bases between them. The CDR3 consists of 14 residues. CDR1 and CDR2 (germline): MDHEN, SYDVKM. Here the CDR3 DNA reads TGTGCCAGCAGACCGAGCTCCTATAATTCACCCCTCCACTTT. Protein: CASRPSSYNSPLHF.

The rearrangement joins TRBV27 to TRBJ1-5, with a possible D match to TRBD1 (6 bases). The CDR3 length is 14 residues. V lost 6 bases, J lost 1 base, and 10 bases lay in between. CDR1 and CDR2 (germline): MNHEY, SMNVEV (reference sequence). CDR3: CASRSGTSNQPQHF. In DNA form, the CDR3 reads TGTGCCAGCAGATCCGGGACAAGCAATCAGCCCCAGCATTTT.

This clonotype occurred many times. V gene TRBV24-1 combines with J gene TRBJ2-1; 10 bases are a match to TRBD2. V lost 4 bases, J lost 10 bases, and 9 bases stayed unmatched. Germline assignment: CDR1 KGHDR and CDR2 SFDVKD. The CDR3 is 15 residues long. CDR3 sequence reads: CATSEQREGRGEQFF. The CDR3 DNA follows: TGTGCCACCAGTGAGCAGCGGGAGGGCCGAGGGGAGCAGTTCTTC.

Ten or more counts support this clonotype. The rearrangement joins TRBV7-3 to TRBJ2-1; 8 nucleotides match TRBD2. J gave up 6 bases and V 1 base, and 5 bases lay outside the gene matches. The CDR3 contains 15 residues. Germline CDR1 reads SGHTA; CDR2 reads FQGTGA. CDR3 coding DNA: TGTGCCAGCAGCTTAAAGGGGCTAGCGGGCAATGAGCAGTTCTTC. It yields the protein CASSLKGLAGNEQFF.

The V gene is TRBV20-1, the J gene TRBJ2-3; TRBD1 is a possible D gene (6 bases). This CDR3 has 13 amino acids. Trimming removed 2 bases at V and 4 bases at J, with 10 bases between. Per germline, CDR1 DFQATT and CDR2 SNEGSKA (reference sequence). CDR3 in amino acids: CSARLNRADTQYF. In DNA, the CDR3 is TGCAGTGCTAGACTTAACAGGGCAGATACGCAGTATTTT.

This clonotype was counted ten times or more. The chain carries TRBV11-2 and TRBJ2-7; D might be TRBD2 (6 bases). Germline V gene sequence: CDR1 SGHAT, CDR2 FQNNGV. This CDR3 has 17 amino acids. The ends were cut back, 1 base at V and 0 bases at J, with 16 bases in the middle. In DNA, the CDR3 is TGTGCCAGCAGCTTAGTTGCGGGGCGGATAGACTCCTACGAGCAGTACTTC. Translation gives CASSLVAGRIDSYEQYF.

As to this clonotype: The junction and the germline gene differ at one end; a read error may be behind it. This chain joins TRBV7-9 and TRBJ2-2, with a tentative D call TRBD2 (6 bases). Germline lookup yields CDR1 SEHNR and CDR2 FQNEAQ (reference sequence). This CDR3 spans 14 amino acids. CDR3 bases: TGTGCCAGCAGCTTAGATTCGAACACCGGGGGGCTGTTTTTT. This codes for CASSLDSNTGGLFF.

The J gene is TRBJ2-3, the V gene TRBV29-1, with 7 positions matching TRBD1. The CDR3 totals 14 residues. Germline CDR1 and CDR2: SQVTM and ANQGSEA. V lost 3 bases and J lost 3; bases outside the gene matches: 6. The CDR3 coding sequence is TGCAGCGTTGATGGTGAGGGGGCAACAGATACGCAGTATTTT. Translating gives CSVDGEGATDTQYF.

In its sample, this clonotype was seen many times. This chain joins TRBV15 and TRBJ2-1, with D maybe TRBD2 (7 bases). With 0 bases removed from V and 9 bases from J, the gap between germline ends came to 12 bases. Germline-derived CDR1 and CDR2 are LNHNV and YYDKDF (reference sequence). This CDR3 is 14 amino acids long. CDR3 DNA: TGTGCCACCAGCAGAGATTCGGGGGGCTTTGAGCAGTTCTTC. This encodes CATSRDSGGFEQFF. The whole variable domain, remainder taken from reference TRBV15 and TRBJ2-1, is DAMVIQNPRYQVTQFGKPVTLSCSQTLNHNVMYWYQQKSSQAPKLLFHYYDKDFNNEADTPDNFQSRRPNTSFCFLDIRSPGLGDTAMYLCATSRDSGGFEQFFGPGTRLTVL.

Only a few counts were recorded for this clonotype. The rearrangement uses TRBV30 and TRBJ2-4, with no clear D. V was clipped by 4 bases and J by 5 bases, with 18 bases between them. Germline V gene lookup returns CDR1 GTSNPN and CDR2 SVGIG (reference sequence). The CDR3 totals 15 residues. The CDR3 sequence is CAWNPNNGVQNIQYF. CDR3 bases: TGTGCCTGGAACCCGAACAATGGGGTTCAAAACATTCAGTACTTC.

At least ten counts were recorded for this clonotype. CDR3 sequence (DNA): TGTGCCAGCAGTAATGGGGGGCATCACAATGAGCAGTTCTTC. Residues: CASSNGGHHNEQFF. The chain couples TRBV28 to TRBJ2-1, with D perhaps TRBD1 or TRBD2 (6 bases each). This CDR3 has 14 residues. The germline V and J ends were trimmed by 5 bases and 5 bases, with 13 bases remaining between them. In germline, CDR1 is MDHEN, CDR2 SYDVKM.

The rearrangement joins TRBV30 to TRBJ2-3, with 12 bases matching TRBD2. The ends lost 3 bases at V and 4 bases at J; junction bases unmatched: 11. The CDR3 runs to 17 residues. Per germline, CDR1 GTSNPN and CDR2 SVGIG (reference sequence). As DNA, the CDR3 is TGTGCCTGGAGATCCAAGGGACTAGCGGGTGTACCAGATACGCAGTATTTT. As protein: CAWRSKGLAGVPDTQYF. Full variable domain (missing parts from reference TRBV30 and TRBJ2-3): SQTIHQWPATLVQPVGSPLSLECTVEGTSNPNLYWYRQAAGRGLQLLFYSVGIGQISSEVPQNLSASRPQDRQFILSSKKLLLSDSGFYLCAWRSKGLAGVPDTQYFGPGTRLTVL.

This clonotype showed up many times. The genes are TRBV7-9 and TRBJ1-1; perhaps TRBD1 as D (5 bases). CDR3 length equals 15 residues. The germline CDR1 and CDR2 sequences are SEHNR and FQNEAQ (reference sequence). V lost 5 bases and J lost 1, with 14 bases in between. CDR3 DNA sequence: TGTGCCAGCAGCACGCACCGGGACCCGAACACTGAAGCTTTCTTT. This encodes CASSTHRDPNTEAFF.

This clonotype was counted at least ten times. The rearrangement uses TRBV18 and TRBJ2-3, with D unresolved. V lost 3 bases to trimming and J lost 2 bases, with 15 bases between them. Germline assignment: CDR1 KGHSH and CDR2 LQKENI. This CDR3 spans 16 amino acids. The CDR3 coding sequence is TGTGCCAGCTCACCGCTGAATCCCGCCGACACAGATACGCAGTATTTT. As protein: CASSPLNPADTDTQYF.

This clonotype showed up just a few times. This chain links TRBV18 with TRBJ1-4; TRBD1 matches at 7 bases. The length of the CDR3 is 15 residues. Unmatched junction bases numbered 7, after V lost 3 bases and J lost 6 bases. The V gene's germline CDR1 is KGHSH and CDR2 LQKENI. The CDR3 nucleotides read TGTGCCAGCTCACCTCAACAGGGGCGAGATGAAAAACTGTTTTTT. Amino acids: CASSPQQGRDEKLFF.

This clonotype has a handful of counts. This sequence joins TRBV6-1 and TRBJ2-3; 11 bases are a match to TRBD2. The CDR3 runs 14 residues. Germline V gene sequence: CDR1 MNHNS, CDR2 SASEGT. Losses at the gene ends were 8 bases for V and 6 bases for J; bases not matched to a gene: 7. The CDR3 is CASGSGRGVDTQYF. The CDR3 bases are TGTGCCAGCGGTAGCGGGAGGGGGGTGGATACGCAGTATTTT.

The rearrangement uses TRBV6-2 or TRBV6-3 and TRBJ2-7; D is possibly TRBD1 (6 bases). Per germline, CDR1 MNHEY and CDR2 SVGEGT. Deletions cut 7 bases from V and 3 bases from J, with 19 bases between. This CDR3 spans 15 amino acids. CDR3 in DNA: TGTGCCAGCAAAAAAGCAGGGGCTTCTGGCTACGAGCAGTACTTC. Amino acids: CASKKAGASGYEQYF.